This passage covers 6 T cell receptor beta chains from one sample sequenced in a study of multiple sclerosis patients with progressive multifocal leukoencephalopathy. Time point reported: time of PML onset. Using immunoSEQ multiplex PCR, the repertoire was profiled, and TCRdb retains in-frame clones only, with some absent. The sample lists 25,000 to 35,000 clones, about 90% occurring once. This specimen consisted of PBMCs, obtained from a patient treated with natalizumab. These receptor sequences come from a human donor with progressive multifocal leukoencephalopathy.

The sample holds one count of this clone. The rearrangement joins TRBV7-9 to TRBJ2-6; D unclear. The germline V gene has CDR1 SEHNR and CDR2 FQNEAQ (reference sequence). This CDR3 region has 14 residues. With 5 bases removed from V and 3 bases from J, the gap between germline ends came to 8 bases. CDR3 DNA: TGTGCCAGCAGCGCCCCGGGTGGGGCCAACGTCCTGACTTTC. Amino acids: CASSAPGGANVLTF.

The chain recombines TRBV15 with TRBJ2-3, with D perhaps being TRBD1 or TRBD2 (5 bases each). This CDR3 has 16 residues. CDR1 and CDR2 (germline): LNHNV, YYDKDF (reference sequence). Trimming left V 3 bases short and J 3 bases short, with 16 bases between. CDR3: CATSREVWDRTDTQYF. CDR3 nucleotide sequence: TGTGCCACCAGCAGGGAAGTGTGGGACCGGACAGATACGCAGTATTTT.

V and J are TRBV6-5 and TRBJ1-2; TRBD1 might be the D (6 bases). The CDR3 has 12 residues. The V gene lost 6 bases and the J gene lost 3 bases, with 8 bases spanning the gap. CDR1 and CDR2 from the germline V gene are MNHEY and SVGAGI. CDR3 nucleotides: TGTGCCAGCAGGGACAGCTACTATGGCTACACCTTC. This translates into CASRDSYYGYTF.

This clone was recorded a few times. The chain recombines TRBV7-2 with TRBJ1-2; D unclear. This CDR3 spans 13 amino acids. Trimming left V 3 bases short and J 2 bases short, with 7 bases between. Germline assignment: CDR1 SGHTA and CDR2 FQGNSA. The CDR3, as DNA: TGTGCCAGCAGCTTGGAACGAAACTATGGCTACACCTTC. It codes for CASSLERNYGYTF. The variable domain in full, completed from reference TRBV7-2 and TRBJ1-2, reads GAGVSQSPSNKVTEKGKDVELRCDPISGHTALYWYRQSLGQGLEFLIYFQGNSAPDKSGLPSDRFSAERTGGSVSTLTIQRTQQEDSAVYLCASSLERNYGYTFGSGTRLTVV.

Written as DNA, the CDR3 is TGTGCCAGTAGTATTAGCGGGAGGGCCGACGATGAGCAGTTCTTC. Encoded protein: CASSISGRADDEQFF. The V call is TRBV19, the J call TRBJ2-1; TRBD2 agrees at 11 bases. J gave up 8 bases and V 3 bases, and 6 bases lay outside the gene matches. The CDR3 consists of 15 residues. Germline assignment: CDR1 LNHDA and CDR2 SQIVND (reference sequence).

V and J are TRBV5-4 and TRBJ2-1; 9 nucleotides align to TRBD2. This CDR3 is 17 amino acids long. Trimming cost V 2 bases and J 6 bases; bases outside gene matches: 12. Germline V lookup: CDR1 SGHNT, CDR2 YYREEE (reference sequence). CDR3 amino acids: CASSFPAAGGGGNEQFF. CDR3 bases: TGTGCCAGCAGCTTTCCGGCAGCGGGAGGCGGTGGCAATGAGCAGTTCTTC.